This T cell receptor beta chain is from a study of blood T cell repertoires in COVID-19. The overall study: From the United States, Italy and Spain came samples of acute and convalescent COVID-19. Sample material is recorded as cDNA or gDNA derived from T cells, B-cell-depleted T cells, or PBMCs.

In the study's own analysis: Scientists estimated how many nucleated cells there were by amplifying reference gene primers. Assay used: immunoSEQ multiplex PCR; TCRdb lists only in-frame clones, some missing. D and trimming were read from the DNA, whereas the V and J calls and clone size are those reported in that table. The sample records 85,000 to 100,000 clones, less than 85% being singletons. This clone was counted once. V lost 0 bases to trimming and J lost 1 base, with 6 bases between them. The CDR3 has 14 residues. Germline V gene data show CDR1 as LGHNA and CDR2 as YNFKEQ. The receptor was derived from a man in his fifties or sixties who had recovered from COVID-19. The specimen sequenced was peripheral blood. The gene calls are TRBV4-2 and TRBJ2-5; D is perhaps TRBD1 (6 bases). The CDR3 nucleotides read TGTGCCAGCAGCCAAGACAGGGGCCAAGAGACCCAGTACTTC. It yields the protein CASSQDRGQETQYF.